The 24 T cell receptor beta chains in this list originate from one sample, sequenced in a study of control samples from healthy donors and cancer patients (dated by TCRdb to the early 2020s). Library method: the immunoSEQ multiplex PCR assay. The immuneACCESS repertoire file appears here via TCRdb, limited to in-frame rearrangements. These files lack a portion of the clones; in checked studies, under half of the deficit traces to unresolved V genes, and the cause of the others is not known. The sample table shows approximately 190,000 clones, and approximately 91% are seen once. The ten biggest clones cover 1.5% to 2% of the sample. The sequencing input was blood. Receptors were obtained from a man younger than 45 in good health.

The chain uses TRBV3-1 (or the pseudogene TRBV3-2) and TRBJ2-7; maybe TRBD2 (5 bases). Deletions cut 0 bases from V and 2 bases from J, with 11 bases between. Germline V gene data show CDR1 as LGHDT and CDR2 as YNNKEL (reference sequence). The CDR3 length is 15 residues. CDR3 loop: CASSQDRGWTYEQYF. DNA for the CDR3: TGTGCCAGCAGCCAAGATAGAGGGTGGACCTACGAGCAGTACTTC.

The chain has TRBV5-1 and TRBJ1-1; D remains ambiguous. CDR1 and CDR2 (germline): SGHRS, YFSETQ. This CDR3 region has 13 residues. The ends were cut back, 0 bases at V and 1 base at J, with 4 bases in the middle. CDR3 residues: CASSLGRNTEAFF. The CDR3 DNA reads TGCGCCAGCAGCTTGGGCCGGAACACTGAAGCTTTCTTT.

This clone turned up a few times. This chain joins TRBV7-9 and TRBJ2-1; possible D gene TRBD2, 7 bases. Germline assignment: CDR1 SEHNR and CDR2 FQNEAQ (reference sequence). Trimming shortened V by 2 bases and J by 8 bases, and 16 bases separated the two germline ends. The CDR3 has 15 amino acids. CDR3 in amino acids: CASSLLRGGHDEQFF. The CDR3 DNA is TGTGCCAGCAGCTTACTTAGGGGGGGCCATGATGAGCAGTTCTTC. The whole variable domain, remainder taken from reference TRBV7-9 and TRBJ2-1, is DTGVSQNPRHKITKRGQNVTFRCDPISEHNRLYWYRQTLGQGPEFLTYFQNEAQLEKSRLLSDRFSAERPKGSFSTLEIQRTEQGDSAMYLCASSLLRGGHDEQFFGPGTRLTVL.

This sequence joins TRBV24-1 and TRBJ2-3, with a possible D match to TRBD2 (6 bases). The CDR3 covers 13 residues. Trimming removed 9 bases from V and 0 bases from J, with 9 bases in between. CDR1 is KGHDR and CDR2 is SFDVKD in the germline V gene. Written as DNA, the CDR3 is TGTGCCACCCGGGGGAAAAGCACAGATACGCAGTATTTT. It translates to CATRGKSTDTQYF.

The CDR3 DNA sequence: TGTGCCAGCAGTGAATCGGGTGGTTGGGTCTCTGGAAACACCATATATTTT. This sequence encodes CASSESGGWVSGNTIYF. The J gene is TRBJ1-3, the V gene TRBV25-1; D remains ambiguous. Trimming took off 1 base at V and 0 bases at J, with 13 bases between the two ends. In germline, CDR1 is MGHDK, CDR2 SYGVNS. CDR3 size: 17 residues.

The chain combines TRBV7-8 with TRBJ1-1; TRBD1 matches at 10 bases. The CDR3 consists of 16 residues. Germline trimming cut 7 bases from V and 10 bases from J; bases unmatched to any gene: 18. Germline-derived CDR1 and CDR2 are SGHVS and FQNEAQ. This CDR3 reads CASTPLRTGGLRPAFF. CDR3 nucleotide sequence: TGTGCCAGCACCCCACTCAGGACAGGGGGGCTTCGACCAGCTTTCTTT.

The CDR3 sequence is CATETGGAVQPQHF. The CDR3 DNA is TGTGCCACCGAAACAGGGGGCGCAGTACAGCCCCAGCATTTT. The rearrangement links TRBV28 to TRBJ1-5, with 9 bases lining up with TRBD1. This CDR3 region has 14 residues. CDR1 and CDR2 (germline): MDHEN, SYDVKM. V was clipped by 10 bases and J by 7 bases; unmatched bases: 11.

The V and J genes are TRBV12-5 and TRBJ1-2; 9 bases line up with TRBD1. This CDR3 region has 16 residues. CDR1 is LGHNT and CDR2 is FRNRAP in the germline V gene. The junction had 11 bases not matched to a gene; V was cut back by 5 bases and J by 4 bases. CDR3 sequence (DNA): TGTGCTAGTGGTGACAACACAGGGGGCGTCGCCTATGGCTACACCTTC. It specifies CASGDNTGGVAYGYTF.

The V call is TRBV5-1, the J call TRBJ1-2; D remains unclear. This CDR3 contains 11 residues. Germline V gene lookup returns CDR1 SGHRS and CDR2 YFSETQ. Trimming shortened V by 4 bases and J by 1 base, and 2 bases separated the two germline ends. CDR3 DNA: TGCGCCAGCAGCAGTAACTATGGCTACACCTTC. Encoded protein: CASSSNYGYTF. Complete variable domain (other parts from reference TRBV5-1 and TRBJ1-2): KAGVTQTPRYLIKTRGQQVTLSCSPISGHRSVSWYQQTPGQGLQFLFEYFSETQRNKGNFPGRFSGRQFSNSRSEMNVSTLELGDSALYLCASSSNYGYTFGSGTRLTVV.

The J gene is TRBJ1-2, the V gene TRBV11-2; perhaps TRBD1 as D (5 bases). CDR1 and CDR2 from the germline V gene are SGHAT and FQNNGV. The length of the CDR3 is 13 residues. Trimming removed 3 bases at V and 5 bases at J, with 10 bases between. This chain's CDR3 is CASSFDSAYGYTF. The CDR3, as DNA: TGTGCCAGCAGCTTCGACAGCGCGTATGGCTACACCTTC.

The rearrangement joins TRBV29-1 to TRBJ1-4; 8 nucleotides align to TRBD1. The CDR3 length is 13 residues. V gave up 7 bases and J gave up 5 bases; unmatched junction bases: 6. The germline V gene has CDR1 SQVTM and CDR2 ANQGSEA. The CDR3 nucleotides read TGCAGCGGGCGACAGGGGCTGAATGAAAAACTGTTTTTT. This sequence encodes CSGRQGLNEKLFF.

The chain carries TRBV5-5 and TRBJ1-3, with 8 bases lining up with TRBD1. CDR3 size: 16 residues. In germline, CDR1 is SGHKS, CDR2 YYEKEE (reference sequence). Germline trimming cut 1 base from V and 0 bases from J; bases unmatched to any gene: 3. CDR3 amino acids: CASSLTGGNSGNTIYF. The CDR3, as DNA: TGTGCCAGCAGCTTGACAGGGGGAAACTCTGGAAACACCATATATTTT.

The chain couples TRBV7-2 to TRBJ1-1; D uncertain. Germline assignment: CDR1 SGHTA and CDR2 FQGNSA. The CDR3 extends over 12 amino acids. V lost 1 base, J lost 7 bases, and 7 bases lay in between. The CDR3 nucleotides read TGTGCCAGCAGCTTAGTCAGGATTGAAGCTTTCTTT. Its protein is CASSLVRIEAFF.

J is TRBJ1-6 and V is TRBV2; D call uncertain. The CDR3 consists of 13 residues. Trimming left V 7 bases short and J 9 bases short, with 13 bases between. Germline V gives CDR1 SNHLY, CDR2 FYNNEI. CDR3 amino acids: CASNTGAVSPLHF. The DNA of the CDR3 is TGTGCCAGCAACACGGGCGCGGTTTCACCCCTCCACTTT.

The chain carries TRBV6-2 or TRBV6-3 and TRBJ1-1; D perhaps matches TRBD1 (6 bases). The CDR3 spans 15 residues. The V end was cut by 2 bases, the J end by 4 bases, with 14 bases between. Germline CDR1 is MNHEY and CDR2 is SVGEGT. CDR3 DNA: TGTGCCAGCAGTTACAGGTTCCAGGGGAGCACTGAAGCTTTCTTT. This gives the protein CASSYRFQGSTEAFF.

V and J are TRBV19 and TRBJ1-2, with 8 bases fitting TRBD1. The CDR3 extends over 15 amino acids. Trimming took 7 bases from V and 0 from J; bases not matched to a gene: 7. Germline V gene data show CDR1 as LNHDA and CDR2 as SQIVND (reference sequence). The CDR3 bases are TGTGCCAGTAATCAAGGACAGGGCGCTAACTATGGCTACACCTTC. It encodes CASNQGQGANYGYTF. The full variable domain, with the rest looked up from reference TRBV19 and TRBJ1-2, is DGGITQSPKYLFRKEGQNVTLSCEQNLNHDAMYWYRQDPGQGLRLIYYSQIVNDFQKGDIAEGYSVSREKKESFPLTVTSAQKNPTAFYLCASNQGQGANYGYTFGSGTRLTVV.

The rearrangement links TRBV19 to TRBJ1-1; D unclear. The CDR3 has 12 amino acids. Trimming took 4 bases from V and 0 from J, leaving 3 bases between them. Germline V lookup: CDR1 LNHDA, CDR2 SQIVND (reference sequence). The CDR3 DNA is TGTGCCAGTAGTAATTTGAACACTGAAGCTTTCTTT. Protein sequence: CASSNLNTEAFF.

The chain couples TRBV12-3 or TRBV12-4 to TRBJ1-4, with D unresolved. V was pared by 4 bases and J by 1 base, with 4 bases between. The CDR3 spans 13 residues. The CDR3 sequence is CASSWVTNEKLFF. The CDR3 region has the DNA TGTGCCAGCAGTTGGGTAACTAATGAAAAACTGTTTTTT.

The genes are TRBV2 and TRBJ1-1, with 7 bases that match TRBD1. The germline gives CDR1 SNHLY, CDR2 FYNNEI. V was pared by 3 bases and J by 1 base, with 2 bases of the junction left unmatched. The CDR3 has 14 residues. CDR3 in amino acids: CASSETGQNTEAFF. The CDR3 nucleotides read TGTGCCAGCAGTGAGACAGGGCAGAACACTGAAGCTTTCTTT.

The chain employs TRBV2 and TRBJ2-2; TRBD1 aligns across 8 bases. Trimming at V came to 6 bases and at J to 5 bases, leaving 5 bases not matched to a gene. Looked up from germline, CDR1 is SNHLY and CDR2 is FYNNEI. This CDR3 is built from 14 residues. Here the CDR3 DNA reads TGTGCCAGCAGAGAGGGACAGGCGACCGGGGAGCTGTTTTTT. This sequence encodes CASREGQATGELFF.

This chain uses TRBV5-1 with TRBJ2-3; unclear D gene. The germline gives CDR1 SGHRS, CDR2 YFSETQ. V shed 4 bases and J shed 2 bases, with 11 bases lying between them. The CDR3 spans 14 residues. Here the CDR3 reads CASSPERTTDTQYF. CDR3 in DNA: TGCGCCAGCAGCCCGGAACGGACCACAGATACGCAGTATTTT.

The chain couples TRBV6-4 to TRBJ1-2, with D unresolved. The CDR3 contains 13 residues. V dropped 4 bases and J dropped 8 bases, with 14 bases sitting between them. The germline CDR1 and CDR2 sequences are MRHNA and SNTAGT. CDR3 amino acids: CASSGGNGRGYTF. The CDR3 nucleotides read TGTGCCAGCAGTGGAGGGAACGGGCGCGGCTACACCTTC.

This clone was observed a single time. The CDR3 sequence is CASSDPATRSNTGELFF. Here the CDR3 DNA reads TGCGCCAGCAGTGATCCCGCCACGAGATCGAACACCGGGGAGCTGTTTTTT. This chain uses TRBV10-1 with TRBJ2-2; D gene unclear. V was pared by 3 bases and J by 0 bases, with 14 bases between. Germline V gene data show CDR1 as WNHNN and CDR2 as SYGVQD (reference sequence). The CDR3 covers 17 residues.

The J gene is TRBJ2-7, the V gene TRBV7-6; D gene ambiguous. Trimming removed 4 bases at V and 0 bases at J, with 16 bases between. The CDR3 runs 16 residues. The germline CDR1 and CDR2 sequences are SGHVS and FNYEAQ. DNA for the CDR3: TGTGCCAGCAGCTCGCAAGCAATCGGCGGCTCCTACGAGCAGTACTTC. Protein sequence: CASSSQAIGGSYEQYF.